The T cell receptor (beta chain) described here comes from a study of cytomegalovirus exposure and HLA in healthy donors. The study, taken as a whole, reports: Subsequent analysis found a tendency for first-cohort TCR clusters to co-occur within the 120 or so validation repertoires.

This clone came up a few times. The antigen remains unidentified. With V trimmed by 4 bases and J by 7 bases, 12 bases remained unmatched. CDR3 length: 15 residues. Per germline, CDR1 SEHNR and CDR2 FQNEAQ (reference sequence). TCRdb's table, derived via immunoSEQ multiplex PCR, lists solely in-frame clones and lacks some. Here the sample spans under 300,000 clones, about 86% being singletons. The sample taken for sequencing was PBMCs. The rearrangement links TRBV7-9 to TRBJ2-7, with 8 bases aligning to TRBD1. This TCR was recovered from a woman aged 18-29 years in good health and CMV-seronegative. The CDR3 reads CASSSLGRGQGEQYF. For the CDR3, the DNA is TGTGCCAGCAGCTCGCTCGGCAGGGGGCAAGGGGAGCAGTACTTC. The whole variable domain, remainder taken from reference TRBV7-9 and TRBJ2-7, is DTGVSQNPRHKITKRGQNVTFRCDPISEHNRLYWYRQTLGQGPEFLTYFQNEAQLEKSRLLSDRFSAERPKGSFSTLEIQRTEQGDSAMYLCASSSLGRGQGEQYFGPGTRLTVT.